This T cell receptor beta chain originates from a study of blood T cell repertoires in COVID-19. For the study at large: There were acute and convalescent COVID-19 samples, and they came from the United States, Italy and Spain.

In the original workflow: Estimated nucleated cell counts came from reference gene primer amplification. Produced via immunoSEQ multiplex PCR; TCRdb's table is partial and in-frame only. V, J and clone size were drawn from that table, and D and trimming were deduced from the DNA. The sample lists 450,000 to 600,000 clones; around 87% were seen once. About this clone: Additional DNA sequences in this sample encode the identical CDR3.

Per the germline V gene, CDR1 is SGHVS and CDR2 is FNYEAQ. Losses at the gene ends were 5 bases for V and 4 bases for J; bases not matched to a gene: 9. The CDR3 length is 15 residues. Participants came from about 24 US areas, aged roughly 18 to 89 years. The rearrangement uses TRBV7-6 and TRBJ2-3, with 7 bases that match TRBD2. The clonotype was recovered from a woman aged 18 to 35 who had recovered from COVID-19. The sequenced sample was PBMCs or T cells enriched from blood (not recorded which). This CDR3 is CASSPQRGGADTQYF. CDR3 nucleotide sequence: TGTGCCAGCAGCCCCCAGCGGGGTGGGGCAGATACGCAGTATTTT.